This TCR beta chain was obtained from a study of T cell changes during pregnancy in multiple sclerosis. TCRdb's table, derived via immunoSEQ multiplex PCR, lists solely in-frame clones and lacks some. This table has just over 50,000 clones, approximately 92% appearing once. Trimming at V came to 4 bases and at J to 0 bases, leaving 8 bases not matched to a gene. CDR1 and CDR2 from the germline V gene are LNHDA and SQIVND (reference sequence). This CDR3 is built from 16 residues. Source: CD4+ T cells from peripheral blood mononuclear cells, taken after pregnancy. The rearrangement links TRBV19 to TRBJ2-7, with TRBD1 identical over 8 bases. This receptor was identified in a female donor with multiple sclerosis, enrolled in a pregnancy study. The CDR3 sequence: CASSTPGGRSSYEQYF. The CDR3 DNA is TGTGCCAGTAGTACCCCAGGGGGCAGGAGCTCCTACGAGCAGTACTTC.